This passage covers 2 T cell receptor beta chains from one sample sequenced in a study of human T cells and chemical hapten exposure. Regarding time point: healthy volunteer bleed at 6 weeks. Whole blood that had not been fractionated was the source of extracted total RNA. TCRdb re-called the RACE reads with MiXCR, one entry per CDR3 protein. The sample includes 40,000 to 45,000 distinct CDR3 sequences, around 3.4% of them seen just once. Specimen: whole blood. Receptors originate from a human donor in good health. Some clones in this sample may be carry-over from other donors' samples.

This clonotype came up many times. J is TRBJ2-7 and V is TRBV20-1; TRBD1 aligns across 8 bases. Germline V lookup: CDR1 DFQATT, CDR2 SNEGSKA (reference sequence). CDR3 length: 12 residues. Trimming at V came to 5 bases and at J to 1 base, leaving 1 base not matched to a gene. The CDR3 protein is CSARQGSYEQYF. The CDR3 DNA reads TGCAGTGCTCGACAGGGGTCCTACGAGCAGTACTTC.

This clonotype was observed a few times. The CDR3 sequence is CASNFRGPNEKLFF. CDR3 bases: TGTGCCAGCAACTTCAGGGGCCCTAATGAAAAACTGTTTTTT. V gene TRBV12-3 or TRBV12-4 combines with J gene TRBJ1-4, with D possibly being TRBD1 (6 bases). This CDR3 is 14 amino acids long. V was clipped by 7 bases and J by 3 bases, with 12 bases between them.